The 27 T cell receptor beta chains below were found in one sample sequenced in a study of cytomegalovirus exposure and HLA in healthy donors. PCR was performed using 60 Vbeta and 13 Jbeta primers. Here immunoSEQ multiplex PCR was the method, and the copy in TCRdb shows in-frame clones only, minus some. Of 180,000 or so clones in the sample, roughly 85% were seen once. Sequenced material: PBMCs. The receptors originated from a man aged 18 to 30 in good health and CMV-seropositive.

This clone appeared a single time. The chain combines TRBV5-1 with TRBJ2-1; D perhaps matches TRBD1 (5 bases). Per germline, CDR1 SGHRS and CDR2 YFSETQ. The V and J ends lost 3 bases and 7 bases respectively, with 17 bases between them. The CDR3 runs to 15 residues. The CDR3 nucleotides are TGCGCCAGCAGCTGGCTGGACCGGCCAGGGAATGAGCAGTTCTTC. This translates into CASSWLDRPGNEQFF.

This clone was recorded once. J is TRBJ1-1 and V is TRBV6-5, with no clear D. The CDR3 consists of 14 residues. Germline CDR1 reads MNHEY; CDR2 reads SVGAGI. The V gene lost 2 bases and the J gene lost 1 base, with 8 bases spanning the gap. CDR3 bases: TGTGCCAGCAGTTACGGGAGAGAGAACACTGAAGCTTTCTTT. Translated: CASSYGRENTEAFF.

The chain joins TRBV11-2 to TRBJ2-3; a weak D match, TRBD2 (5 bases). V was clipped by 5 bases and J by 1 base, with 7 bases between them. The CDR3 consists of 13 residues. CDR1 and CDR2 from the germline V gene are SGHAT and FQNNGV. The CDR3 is CASSLGGTDTQYF. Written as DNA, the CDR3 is TGTGCCAGCAGCCTCGGGGGCACAGATACGCAGTATTTT.

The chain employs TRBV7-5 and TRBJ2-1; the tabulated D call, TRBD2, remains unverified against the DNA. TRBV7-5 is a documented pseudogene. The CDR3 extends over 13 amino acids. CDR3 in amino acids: CAKCRGTHNEQFF. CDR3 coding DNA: TGTGCCAAGTGCCGGGGGACCCACAATGAGCAGTTCTTC.

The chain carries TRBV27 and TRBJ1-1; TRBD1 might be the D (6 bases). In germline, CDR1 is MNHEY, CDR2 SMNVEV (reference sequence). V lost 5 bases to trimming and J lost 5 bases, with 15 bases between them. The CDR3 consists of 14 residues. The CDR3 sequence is CASSRSYRDTEAFF. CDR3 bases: TGTGCCAGCAGTCGGAGCTACAGGGATACTGAAGCTTTCTTT.

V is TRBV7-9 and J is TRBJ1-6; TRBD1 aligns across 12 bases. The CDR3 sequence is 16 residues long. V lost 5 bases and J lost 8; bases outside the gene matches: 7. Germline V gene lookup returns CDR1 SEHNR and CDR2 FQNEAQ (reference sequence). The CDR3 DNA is TGTGCCAGCAGCCCCGGGACAGGGGGCCGGGATTCACCCCTCCACTTT. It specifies CASSPGTGGRDSPLHF.

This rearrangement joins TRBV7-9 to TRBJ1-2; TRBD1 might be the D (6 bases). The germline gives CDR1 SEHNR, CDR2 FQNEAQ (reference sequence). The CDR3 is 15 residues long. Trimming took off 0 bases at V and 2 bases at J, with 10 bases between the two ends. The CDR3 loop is CASSLAGQLNYGYTF. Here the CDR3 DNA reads TGTGCCAGCAGCTTAGCGGGACAACTGAACTATGGCTACACCTTC.

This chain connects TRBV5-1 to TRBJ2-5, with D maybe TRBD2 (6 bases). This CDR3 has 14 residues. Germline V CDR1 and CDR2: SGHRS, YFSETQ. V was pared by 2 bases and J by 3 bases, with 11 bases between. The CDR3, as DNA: TGCGCCAGCAGCTTCTTGGTAGCGGAAGAGACCCAGTACTTC. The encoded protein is CASSFLVAEETQYF.

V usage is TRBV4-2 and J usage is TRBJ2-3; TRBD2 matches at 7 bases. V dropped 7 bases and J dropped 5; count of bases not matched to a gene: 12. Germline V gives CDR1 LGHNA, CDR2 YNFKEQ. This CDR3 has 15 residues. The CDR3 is CASTLAAGDKDTQYF. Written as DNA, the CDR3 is TGTGCCAGCACCCTGGCGGCGGGGGATAAAGATACGCAGTATTTT.

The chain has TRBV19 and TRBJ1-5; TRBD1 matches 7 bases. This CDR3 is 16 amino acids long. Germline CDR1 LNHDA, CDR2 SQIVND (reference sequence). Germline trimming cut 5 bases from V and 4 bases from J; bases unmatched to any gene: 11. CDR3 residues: CASSLLRDRRNQPQHF. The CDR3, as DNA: TGTGCCAGTAGTTTACTCCGGGACAGACGGAATCAGCCCCAGCATTTT.

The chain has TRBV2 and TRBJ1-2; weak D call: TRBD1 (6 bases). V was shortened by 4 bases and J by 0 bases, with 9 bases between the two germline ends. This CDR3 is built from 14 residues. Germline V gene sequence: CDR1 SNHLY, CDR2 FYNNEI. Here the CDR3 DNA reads TGTGCCAGCAGTGTCAGGGGCACTAACTATGGCTACACCTTC. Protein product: CASSVRGTNYGYTF.

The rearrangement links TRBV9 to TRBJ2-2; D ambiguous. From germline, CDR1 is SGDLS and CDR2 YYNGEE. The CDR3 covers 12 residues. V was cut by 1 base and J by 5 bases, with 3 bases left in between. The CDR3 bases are TGTGCCAGCAGCGTAACAACCGGGGAGCTGTTTTTT. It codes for CASSVTTGELFF.

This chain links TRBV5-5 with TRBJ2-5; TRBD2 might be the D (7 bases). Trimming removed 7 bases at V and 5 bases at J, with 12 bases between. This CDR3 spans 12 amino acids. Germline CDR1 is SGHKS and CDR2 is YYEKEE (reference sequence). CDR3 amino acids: CASGGAIETQYF. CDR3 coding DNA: TGTGCCAGCGGGGGGGCAATTGAGACCCAGTACTTC.

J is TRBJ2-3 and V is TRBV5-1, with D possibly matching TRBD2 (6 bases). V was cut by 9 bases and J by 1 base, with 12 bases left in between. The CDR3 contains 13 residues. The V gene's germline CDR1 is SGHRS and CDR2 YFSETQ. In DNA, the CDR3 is TGCGCCACCGGGACTCCTGGCACAGATACGCAGTATTTT. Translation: CATGTPGTDTQYF.

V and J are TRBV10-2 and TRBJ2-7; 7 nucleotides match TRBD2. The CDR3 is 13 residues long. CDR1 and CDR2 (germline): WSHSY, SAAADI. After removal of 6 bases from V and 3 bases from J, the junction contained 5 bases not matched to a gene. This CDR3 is CASSRDYLYEQYF. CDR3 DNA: TGCGCCAGCAGCCGGGACTACCTCTACGAGCAGTACTTC.

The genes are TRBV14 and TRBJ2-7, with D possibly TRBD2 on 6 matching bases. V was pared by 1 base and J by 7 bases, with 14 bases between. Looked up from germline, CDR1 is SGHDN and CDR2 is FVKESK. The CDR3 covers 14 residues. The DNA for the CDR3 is TGTGCCAGCAGCCAAGTACACCTAGCGCAGGAGCAGTACTTC. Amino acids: CASSQVHLAQEQYF.

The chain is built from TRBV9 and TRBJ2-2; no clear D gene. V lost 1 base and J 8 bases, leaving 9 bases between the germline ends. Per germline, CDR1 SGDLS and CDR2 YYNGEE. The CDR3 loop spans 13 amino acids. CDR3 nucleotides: TGTGCCAGCAGCGTAAAAGTAGCAGGGGAGCTGTTTTTT. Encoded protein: CASSVKVAGELFF.

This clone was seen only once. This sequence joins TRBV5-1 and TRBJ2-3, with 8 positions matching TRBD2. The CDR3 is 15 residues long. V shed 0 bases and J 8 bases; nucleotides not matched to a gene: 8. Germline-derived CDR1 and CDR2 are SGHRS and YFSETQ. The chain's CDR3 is CASSLDGGGGGTQYF. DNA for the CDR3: TGCGCCAGCAGCTTGGACGGGGGGGGCGGGGGTACGCAGTATTTT. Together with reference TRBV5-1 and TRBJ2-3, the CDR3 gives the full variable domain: KAGVTQTPRYLIKTRGQQVTLSCSPISGHRSVSWYQQTPGQGLQFLFEYFSETQRNKGNFPGRFSGRQFSNSRSEMNVSTLELGDSALYLCASSLDGGGGGTQYFGPGTRLTVL.

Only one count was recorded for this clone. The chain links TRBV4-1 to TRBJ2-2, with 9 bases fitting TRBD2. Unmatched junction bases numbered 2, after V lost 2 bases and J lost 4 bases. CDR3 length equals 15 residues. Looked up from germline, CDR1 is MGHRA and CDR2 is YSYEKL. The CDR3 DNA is TGCGCCAGCAGCCAATTAGCGGGGGTCACCGGGGAGCTGTTTTTT. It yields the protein CASSQLAGVTGELFF.

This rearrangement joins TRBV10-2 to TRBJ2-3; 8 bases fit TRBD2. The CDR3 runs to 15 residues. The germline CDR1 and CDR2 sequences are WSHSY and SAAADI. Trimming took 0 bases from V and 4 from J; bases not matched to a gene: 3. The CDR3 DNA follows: TGCGCCAGCAGTGAGTCGGGGACTAGTTCAGATACGCAGTATTTT. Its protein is CASSESGTSSDTQYF.

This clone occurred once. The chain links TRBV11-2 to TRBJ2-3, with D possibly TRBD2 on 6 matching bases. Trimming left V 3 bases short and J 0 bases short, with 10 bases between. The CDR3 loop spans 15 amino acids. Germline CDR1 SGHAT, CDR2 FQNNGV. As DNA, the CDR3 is TGTGCCAGCAGCTTTAGCGGCTCTAGCACAGATACGCAGTATTTT. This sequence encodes CASSFSGSSTDTQYF.

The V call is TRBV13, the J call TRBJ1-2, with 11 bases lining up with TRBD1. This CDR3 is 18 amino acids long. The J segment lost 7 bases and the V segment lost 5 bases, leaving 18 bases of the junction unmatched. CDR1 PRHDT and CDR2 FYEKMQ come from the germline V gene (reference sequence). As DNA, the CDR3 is TGTGCCAGCAGCCGATCACCAAGAGGACGGACAGGGGGCTCTGGCTACACCTTC. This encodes CASSRSPRGRTGGSGYTF. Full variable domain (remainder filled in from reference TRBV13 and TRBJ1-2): AAGVIQSPRHLIKEKRETATLKCYPIPRHDTVYWYQQGPGQDPQFLISFYEKMQSDKGSIPDRFSAQQFSDYHSELNMSSLELGDSALYFCASSRSPRGRTGGSGYTFGSGTRLTVV.

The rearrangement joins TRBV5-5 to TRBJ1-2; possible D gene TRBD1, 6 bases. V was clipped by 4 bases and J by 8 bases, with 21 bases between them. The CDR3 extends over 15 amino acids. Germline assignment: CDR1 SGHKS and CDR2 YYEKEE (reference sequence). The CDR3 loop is CASSPPGHPSSGYTF. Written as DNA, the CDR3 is TGTGCCAGCAGCCCCCCGGGACACCCTTCCTCGGGCTACACCTTC.

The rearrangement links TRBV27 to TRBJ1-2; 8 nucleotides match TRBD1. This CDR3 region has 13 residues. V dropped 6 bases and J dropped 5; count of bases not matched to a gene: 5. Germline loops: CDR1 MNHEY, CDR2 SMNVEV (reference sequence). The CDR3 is CASSDRGRYGYTF. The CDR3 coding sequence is TGTGCCAGCAGCGACAGGGGTCGGTATGGCTACACCTTC.

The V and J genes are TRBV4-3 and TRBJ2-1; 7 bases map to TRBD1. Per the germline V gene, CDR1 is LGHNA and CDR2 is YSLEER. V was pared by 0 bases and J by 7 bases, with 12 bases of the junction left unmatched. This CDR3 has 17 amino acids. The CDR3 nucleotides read TGCGCCAGCAGCCAAGATGGGGGAGAGGGGGCTAGGAATGAGCAGTTCTTC. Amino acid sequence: CASSQDGGEGARNEQFF.

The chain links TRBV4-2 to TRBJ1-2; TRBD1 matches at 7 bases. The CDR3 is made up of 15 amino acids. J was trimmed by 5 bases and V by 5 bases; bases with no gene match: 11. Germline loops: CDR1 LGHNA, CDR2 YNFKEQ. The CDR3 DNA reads TGTGCCAGCAGCGAGGACGGAGGGACAGAATATGGCTACACCTTC. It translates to CASSEDGGTEYGYTF.

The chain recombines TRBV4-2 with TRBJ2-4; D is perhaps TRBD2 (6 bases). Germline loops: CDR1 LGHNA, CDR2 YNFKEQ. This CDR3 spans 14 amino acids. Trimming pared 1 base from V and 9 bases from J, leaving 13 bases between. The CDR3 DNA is TGTGCCAGCAGCCAAGTAGGAGGGTCAGTCATTCAGTACTTC. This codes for CASSQVGGSVIQYF.